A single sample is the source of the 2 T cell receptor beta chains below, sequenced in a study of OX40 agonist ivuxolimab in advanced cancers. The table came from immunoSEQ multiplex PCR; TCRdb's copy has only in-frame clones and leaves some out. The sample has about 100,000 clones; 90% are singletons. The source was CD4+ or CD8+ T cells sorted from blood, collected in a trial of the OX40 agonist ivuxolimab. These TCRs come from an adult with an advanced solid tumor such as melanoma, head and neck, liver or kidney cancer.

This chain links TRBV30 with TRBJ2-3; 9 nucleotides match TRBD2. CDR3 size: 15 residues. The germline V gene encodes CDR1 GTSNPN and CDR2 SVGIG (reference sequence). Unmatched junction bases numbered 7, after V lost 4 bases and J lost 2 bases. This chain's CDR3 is CAWKRLAVYTDTQYF. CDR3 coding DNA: TGTGCCTGGAAACGACTAGCGGTTTACACAGATACGCAGTATTTT.

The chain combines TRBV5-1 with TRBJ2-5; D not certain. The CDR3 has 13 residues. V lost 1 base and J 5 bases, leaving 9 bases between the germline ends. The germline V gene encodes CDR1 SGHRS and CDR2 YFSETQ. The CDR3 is CASSLTVRETQYF. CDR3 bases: TGCGCCAGCAGCTTGACAGTCCGGGAGACCCAGTACTTC. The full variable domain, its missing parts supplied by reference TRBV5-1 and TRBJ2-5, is KAGVTQTPRYLIKTRGQQVTLSCSPISGHRSVSWYQQTPGQGLQFLFEYFSETQRNKGNFPGRFSGRQFSNSRSEMNVSTLELGDSALYLCASSLTVRETQYFGPGTRLLVL.